A selection of T cell receptor beta chains follows, all from one sample in a study of T-cell memory formation after mild COVID-19. TCRdb re-called the 5' RACE reads through MiXCR, storing one row per CDR3 protein. The table lists 180,000 or so distinct CDR3 sequences, around 10% of them singletons, with less than 4% in the top ten. Sequencing was carried out using PBMCs or a T cell subset sorted from them (not recorded which). All receptors come from a man between 18 and 29 years old who had mild COVID-19 (a few samples of this study predate the infection). Cell type and time point are not known. The conserved cysteine and the conserved F or W are not part of the CDR3 here. Fields, in order: V gene, CDR3 length, J gene, D gene, CDR3 protein. The D gene is left open where the match is weak.

v_call: TRBV24-1; cdr3_length: 12; j_call: TRBJ2-5; d_call: .; cdr3_aa: ATSDPGLEGTQY
v_call: TRBV5-1; cdr3_length: 13; j_call: TRBJ1-6; d_call: .; cdr3_aa: ASSLGRAHNSPLH
v_call: TRBV30; cdr3_length: 10; j_call: TRBJ2-7; d_call: TRBD1; cdr3_aa: AWADRDHEQY
v_call: TRBV24-1; cdr3_length: 12; j_call: TRBJ2-5; d_call: .; cdr3_aa: ATSDRTLQETQY
v_call: TRBV6-1; cdr3_length: 18; j_call: TRBJ1-4; d_call: TRBD1; cdr3_aa: ASSELIIAVQGQRGEKLF
v_call: TRBV23-1; cdr3_length: 19; j_call: TRBJ1-1; d_call: .; cdr3_aa: ASSQSSRDILTDGVNTEAF
v_call: TRBV12-3/TRBV12-4; cdr3_length: 12; j_call: TRBJ1-2; d_call: .; cdr3_aa: ASSPSFANYGYT
v_call: TRBV12-3/TRBV12-4; cdr3_length: 14; j_call: TRBJ2-2; d_call: TRBD2; cdr3_aa: ASSFADGGATGELF
v_call: TRBV29-1; cdr3_length: 10; j_call: TRBJ2-3; d_call: .; cdr3_aa: SVDSGTDTQY
v_call: TRBV5-1; cdr3_length: 15; j_call: TRBJ2-2; d_call: TRBD1; cdr3_aa: ASSLGQGFANTGELF
v_call: TRBV20-1; cdr3_length: 11; j_call: TRBJ1-1; d_call: .; cdr3_aa: SARSRTNTEAF
v_call: TRBV5-5; cdr3_length: 13; j_call: TRBJ1-1; d_call: .; cdr3_aa: ASSLLTGMNTEAF
v_call: TRBV7-3; cdr3_length: 13; j_call: TRBJ1-1; d_call: .; cdr3_aa: ASSLNRDTNTEAF
v_call: TRBV12-3/TRBV12-4; cdr3_length: 13; j_call: TRBJ2-1; d_call: .; cdr3_aa: ASSLWDWGRNEQF
v_call: TRBV6-5; cdr3_length: 12; j_call: TRBJ1-2; d_call: TRBD1; cdr3_aa: ASSYHDRDYGYT
v_call: TRBV29-1; cdr3_length: 11; j_call: TRBJ2-3; d_call: TRBD2; cdr3_aa: SVVAGGPGTQY
v_call: TRBV20-1; cdr3_length: 12; j_call: TRBJ1-1; d_call: .; cdr3_aa: SARPTGWDTEAF
v_call: TRBV24-1; cdr3_length: 15; j_call: TRBJ2-2; d_call: .; cdr3_aa: ATSDPRVLANTGELF
v_call: TRBV18; cdr3_length: 11; j_call: TRBJ1-4; d_call: .; cdr3_aa: ASSPVGGEKLF
v_call: TRBV6-2/TRBV6-3; cdr3_length: 10; j_call: TRBJ1-5; d_call: TRBD1; cdr3_aa: ASSPTGQPQH
v_call: TRBV20-1; cdr3_length: 12; j_call: TRBJ2-7; d_call: TRBD1; cdr3_aa: SARGQRGKYEQY
v_call: TRBV29-1; cdr3_length: 13; j_call: TRBJ1-1; d_call: TRBD1; cdr3_aa: SVTRDRGTNTEAF
v_call: TRBV7-2; cdr3_length: 11; j_call: TRBJ1-2; d_call: .; cdr3_aa: ASSLETVYGYT
v_call: TRBV12-3/TRBV12-4; cdr3_length: 15; j_call: TRBJ2-3; d_call: .; cdr3_aa: ASSRRRGGPSTDTQY
v_call: TRBV6-5; cdr3_length: 12; j_call: TRBJ1-1; d_call: .; cdr3_aa: ASSRQATSTEAF
v_call: TRBV12-3/TRBV12-4; cdr3_length: 12; j_call: TRBJ2-7; d_call: TRBD2; cdr3_aa: ASSLLAGVHEQY
v_call: TRBV5-1; cdr3_length: 13; j_call: TRBJ1-5; d_call: .; cdr3_aa: ASSLTGFSNQPQH
v_call: TRBV7-2; cdr3_length: 11; j_call: TRBJ2-3; d_call: .; cdr3_aa: ASRGVSTDTQY
v_call: TRBV7-9; cdr3_length: 12; j_call: TRBJ2-2; d_call: .; cdr3_aa: ASSLRGATGELF
v_call: TRBV12-3/TRBV12-4; cdr3_length: 13; j_call: TRBJ1-5; d_call: TRBD1; cdr3_aa: ASSPRTGDNQPQH